The T cell receptor beta chain described here comes from a study of blood T cell repertoires in COVID-19. As for the study in general: COVID-19 samples from acute and convalescent phases originated in the United States, Italy and Spain. The analysed material was cDNA or gDNA that came from T cells, B-cell-depleted T cells, or PBMCs.

The CDR3 length is 14 residues. The V gene end was trimmed by 0 bases and the J gene end by 10 bases; junction bases not matched to a gene: 7. Germline loops: CDR1 SGHVS, CDR2 FNYEAQ. In the study's own analysis: Amplification of reference gene primers provided the estimated nucleated cell counts. Libraries were prepared by immunoSEQ multiplex PCR; TCRdb keeps only in-frame clonotypes and omits some of them. V and J calls and clone size are copied from that table; D and trimming were computed from the DNA. The sample shows tens of thousands of clones, roughly 90% of them seen only once. This rearrangement joins TRBV7-6 to TRBJ1-2, with 8 positions matching TRBD1. This clonotype originated in an elderly man with acute or convalescent COVID-19. Sequenced input: peripheral blood. In DNA, the CDR3 is TGTGCCAGCAGCTTAGCGGCGGGACAGGAGGCCTACACCTTC. Amino acids: CASSLAAGQEAYTF.